Listed here are 16 T cell receptor beta chains from one sample, sequenced in a study of cytomegalovirus exposure and HLA in healthy donors. The PCR had 60 Vbeta and 13 Jbeta primers. TCRdb's copy holds only in-frame clones and misses some; the assay was immunoSEQ multiplex PCR. Of around 230,000 clones listed, about 85% were seen once; the top ten hold 0.2% to 0.25%. The sequenced sample was PBMCs. The receptors stem from a girl aged 2-10 years in good health and CMV-seronegative.

The chain combines TRBV6-1 with TRBJ2-7; TRBD1 aligns across 7 bases. CDR3 size: 15 residues. Trimming removed 10 bases from V and 2 bases from J; junction bases left unmatched: 14. The V gene's germline CDR1 is MNHNS and CDR2 SASEGT. The CDR3 protein is CAIEPDRVPPYEQYF. The CDR3 coding sequence is TGTGCCATCGAACCTGACAGGGTCCCTCCCTACGAGCAGTACTTC.

The rearrangement joins TRBV7-9 to TRBJ1-2, with 7 bases matching TRBD1. The CDR3 sequence is 13 residues long. Germline trimming cut 5 bases from V and 6 bases from J; bases unmatched to any gene: 6. The germline V gene encodes CDR1 SEHNR and CDR2 FQNEAQ (reference sequence). CDR3 sequence reads: CASSIRQGDGYTF. CDR3 sequence (DNA): TGTGCCAGCAGCATAAGACAGGGCGATGGCTACACCTTC. The full variable domain, with the rest looked up from reference TRBV7-9 and TRBJ1-2, is DTGVSQNPRHKITKRGQNVTFRCDPISEHNRLYWYRQTLGQGPEFLTYFQNEAQLEKSRLLSDRFSAERPKGSFSTLEIQRTEQGDSAMYLCASSIRQGDGYTFGSGTRLTVV.

The rearrangement uses TRBV5-1 and TRBJ2-7; 7 bases agree with TRBD1. This CDR3 is 17 amino acids long. Germline CDR1 SGHRS, CDR2 YFSETQ. Trimming took 0 bases from V and 3 from J; bases not matched to a gene: 12. CDR3 protein: CASSLAGFRTGLYEQYF. The CDR3 nucleotides are TGCGCCAGCAGCTTGGCCGGTTTTCGGACAGGACTCTACGAGCAGTACTTC.

The CDR3 loop is CASSLGGLRETQYF. The CDR3 DNA reads TGTGCCAGCAGCTTAGGGGGACTGCGAGAGACCCAGTACTTC. The chain couples TRBV7-6 to TRBJ2-5; D may be TRBD2 (6 bases). CDR1 is SGHVS, CDR2 FNYEAQ, per germline. V lost 1 base and J lost 4, with 10 bases in between. The CDR3 runs to 14 residues. Drawing the rest from reference TRBV7-6 and TRBJ2-5, the complete variable domain is GAGVSQSPRYKVTKRGQDVALRCDPISGHVSLYWYRQALGQGPEFLTYFNYEAQQDKSGLPNDRFSAERPEGSISTLTIQRTEQRDSAMYRCASSLGGLRETQYFGPGTRLLVL.

This chain uses TRBV7-2 with TRBJ2-7; 14 nucleotides align to TRBD2. The V segment lost 3 bases and the J segment 1 base; nucleotides outside the gene matches: 11. There are 19 residues in the CDR3. Per germline, CDR1 SGHTA and CDR2 FQGNSA. CDR3 nucleotides: TGTGCCAGCAGCTTGGCCGGGACTAGCGGGAGAGTAGTATCCTACGAGCAGTACTTC. This gives the protein CASSLAGTSGRVVSYEQYF. The full variable domain, rest sourced from reference TRBV7-2 and TRBJ2-7, is GAGVSQSPSNKVTEKGKDVELRCDPISGHTALYWYRQSLGQGLEFLIYFQGNSAPDKSGLPSDRFSAERTGGSVSTLTIQRTQQEDSAVYLCASSLAGTSGRVVSYEQYFGPGTRLTVT.

The chain couples TRBV6-1 to TRBJ1-2, with D perhaps TRBD1 (5 bases). V gave up 6 bases and J gave up 0 bases, with 11 bases separating them. From germline, CDR1 is MNHNS and CDR2 SASEGT. The CDR3 runs 14 residues. The CDR3 bases are TGTGCCAGCAGGGGGAAGACAGCTAACTATGGCTACACCTTC. As protein: CASRGKTANYGYTF.

This chain joins TRBV30 and TRBJ1-4, with 9 bases that match TRBD1. Looked up from germline, CDR1 is GTSNPN and CDR2 is SVGIG (reference sequence). The V gene end was trimmed by 2 bases and the J gene end by 8 bases; junction bases not matched to a gene: 9. The CDR3 runs to 15 residues. The CDR3 reads CAWSLGTGSGEKLFF. The CDR3 DNA reads as TGTGCCTGGAGTCTCGGGACAGGGTCAGGGGAAAAACTGTTTTTT.

The gene calls are TRBV29-1 and TRBJ2-4, with 8 positions matching TRBD1. Trimming removed 0 bases from V and 0 bases from J; junction bases left unmatched: 1. The CDR3 consists of 15 residues. Germline CDR1 and CDR2: SQVTM and ANQGSEA. CDR3 coding DNA: TGCAGCGTTGAAGACAGGGGGCTAGCCAAAAACATTCAGTACTTC. This codes for CSVEDRGLAKNIQYF.

The rearrangement joins TRBV6-6 to TRBJ1-5, with TRBD1 matching 7 bases. The trim removed 6 bases at V and 4 bases at J, leaving 9 bases unmatched. The V gene's germline CDR1 is MNHNY and CDR2 SVGAGI (reference sequence). This CDR3 is 15 amino acids long. This CDR3 is CASSPPTGRNQPQHF. CDR3 DNA sequence: TGTGCCAGCAGCCCCCCGACAGGGCGGAATCAGCCCCAGCATTTT.

About this clone: The same CDR3 is also encoded by other DNA sequences in this sample. This chain connects TRBV7-9 to TRBJ2-2, with 7 nucleotides matching TRBD2. Per germline, CDR1 SEHNR and CDR2 FQNEAQ (reference sequence). The V gene end was trimmed by 0 bases and the J gene end by 5 bases; junction bases not matched to a gene: 0. The CDR3 length is 14 residues. The CDR3 loop is CASSLAGGTGELFF. CDR3 DNA: TGTGCCAGCAGCTTAGCGGGGGGGACCGGGGAGCTGTTTTTT.

The V and J genes are TRBV27 and TRBJ1-2, with D perhaps TRBD1 (5 bases). The CDR3 covers 13 residues. The germline V gene encodes CDR1 MNHEY and CDR2 SMNVEV (reference sequence). The ends were cut back, 6 bases at V and 6 bases at J, with 14 bases in the middle. The CDR3 nucleotides are TGTGCCAGCAGGCTGACAGAATCTCATGGCTACACCTTC. Translation gives CASRLTESHGYTF.

The chain carries TRBV5-1 and TRBJ2-3; a possible D gene is TRBD1 (6 bases). The germline CDR1 and CDR2 sequences are SGHRS and YFSETQ. This CDR3 is built from 12 residues. V lost 4 bases and J lost 5, with 8 bases in between. The CDR3 DNA sequence: TGCGCCAGCAGCGCAGGGGAAGATACGCAGTATTTT. The encoded protein is CASSAGEDTQYF. Combining the CDR3 with reference TRBV5-1 and TRBJ2-3 gives the whole variable domain KAGVTQTPRYLIKTRGQQVTLSCSPISGHRSVSWYQQTPGQGLQFLFEYFSETQRNKGNFPGRFSGRQFSNSRSEMNVSTLELGDSALYLCASSAGEDTQYFGPGTRLTVL.

This chain connects TRBV7-2 to TRBJ2-5, with 8 bases lining up with TRBD1. The CDR3 contains 14 residues. Germline CDR1 and CDR2: SGHTA and FQGNSA. The ends lost 5 bases at V and 5 bases at J; junction bases unmatched: 7. For the CDR3, the DNA is TGTGCCAGCAGCCCGGACAGGGCGACCGAGACCCAGTACTTC. Its translation is CASSPDRATETQYF. The whole variable domain, remainder taken from reference TRBV7-2 and TRBJ2-5, is GAGVSQSPSNKVTEKGKDVELRCDPISGHTALYWYRQSLGQGLEFLIYFQGNSAPDKSGLPSDRFSAERTGGSVSTLTIQRTQQEDSAVYLCASSPDRATETQYFGPGTRLLVL.

The J gene is TRBJ1-2, the V gene TRBV7-9; 8 nucleotides match TRBD1. The CDR3 is 14 amino acids. In germline, CDR1 is SEHNR, CDR2 FQNEAQ (reference sequence). The junction had 8 bases not matched to a gene; V was cut back by 1 base and J by 10 bases. CDR3 nucleotide sequence: TGTGCCAGCAGCTTAGTGGCACAGGGGGAAATCTACACCTTC. Translation: CASSLVAQGEIYTF.

This sequence joins TRBV9 and TRBJ2-1, with a tentative D call TRBD1 (7 bases). V lost 0 bases, J lost 6 bases, and 13 bases lay in between. CDR3 size: 15 residues. Per germline, CDR1 SGDLS and CDR2 YYNGEE. The CDR3 sequence: CASSVAGRGVNEQFF. Written as DNA, the CDR3 is TGTGCCAGCAGCGTAGCCGGCAGGGGGGTCAATGAGCAGTTCTTC.

The J gene is TRBJ2-7, the V gene TRBV6-6; D may be TRBD1 (6 bases). This CDR3 is built from 13 residues. V lost 7 bases to trimming and J lost 2 bases, with 12 bases between them. Germline V lookup: CDR1 MNHNY, CDR2 SVGAGI (reference sequence). The CDR3 nucleotides are TGTGCCAGCAACCAACGACAGGCCTACGAGCAGTACTTC. Protein: CASNQRQAYEQYF.